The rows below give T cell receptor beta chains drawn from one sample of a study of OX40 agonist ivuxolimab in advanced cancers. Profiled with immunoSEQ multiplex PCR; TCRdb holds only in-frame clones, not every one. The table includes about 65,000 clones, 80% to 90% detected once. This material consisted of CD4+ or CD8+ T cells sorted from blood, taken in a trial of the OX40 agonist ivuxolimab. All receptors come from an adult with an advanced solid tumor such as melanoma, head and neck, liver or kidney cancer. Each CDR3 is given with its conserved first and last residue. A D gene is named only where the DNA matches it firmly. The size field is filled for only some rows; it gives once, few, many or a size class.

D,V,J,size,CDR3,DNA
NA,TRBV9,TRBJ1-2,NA,CASSVNGEPNYGYTF,TGTGCCAGCAGCGTAAACGGCGAACCTAACTATGGCTACACCTTC
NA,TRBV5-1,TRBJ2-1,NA,CASSLGGVGSYNEQFF,TGCGCCAGCAGCTTGGGGGGTGTAGGGTCCTACAATGAGCAGTTCTTC
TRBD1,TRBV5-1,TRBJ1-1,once,CASSSTGGVNTEAFF,TGCGCCAGCAGCTCGACAGGGGGCGTGAACACTGAAGCTTTCTTT
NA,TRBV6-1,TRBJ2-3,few,CASSPTEDTQYF,TGTGCCAGCAGTCCCACAGAAGATACGCAGTATTTT
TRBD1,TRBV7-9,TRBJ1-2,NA,CASSSGQGLNYGYTF,TGTGCCAGCAGCTCGGGACAGGGTCTTAACTATGGCTACACCTTC
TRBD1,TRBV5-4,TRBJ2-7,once,CASSLSPGQSRVYEQYF,TGTGCCAGCAGCTTGTCCCCGGGACAGTCAAGGGTGTACGAGCAGTACTTC
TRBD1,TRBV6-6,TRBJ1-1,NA,CASSYSGQGTEAFF,TGTGCCAGCAGTTACTCGGGACAGGGCACTGAAGCTTTCTTT
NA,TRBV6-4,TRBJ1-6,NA,CASSDREDNSPLHF,TGTGCCAGCAGTGACAGGGAGGATAATTCACCCCTCCACTTT
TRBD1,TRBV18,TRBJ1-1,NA,CASSPRGGGRRNTEAFF,TGTGCCAGCTCACCACGAGGAGGGGGCAGAAGGAACACTGAAGCTTTCTTT
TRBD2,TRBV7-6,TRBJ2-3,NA,CASGGRTSSSDTQYF,TGTGCCAGTGGGGGTCGGACTAGCAGCTCAGATACGCAGTATTTT
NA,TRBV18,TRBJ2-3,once,CASSPDLTDTQYF,TGTGCCAGCTCACCCGACCTCACAGATACGCAGTATTTT
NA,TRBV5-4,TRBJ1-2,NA,CASSSGTRAEGYTF,TGTGCCAGCAGCTCCGGGACAAGGGCTGAGGGCTACACCTTC
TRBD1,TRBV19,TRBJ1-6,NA,CASRPDRDLFSPLHF,TGTGCCAGCAGACCCGACAGGGACCTGTTTTCACCCCTCCACTTT
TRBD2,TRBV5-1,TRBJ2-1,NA,CASSLTSGGYNEQFF,TGCGCCAGCAGCTTGACTAGCGGGGGTTACAATGAGCAGTTCTTC
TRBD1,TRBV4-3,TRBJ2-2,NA,CASRPAGTGNTGELFF,TGCGCCAGCAGGCCCGCCGGGACAGGAAACACCGGGGAGCTGTTTTTT
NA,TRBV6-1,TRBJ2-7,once,CASRRQETYEQYF,TGTGCCAGCAGAAGACAGGAAACCTACGAGCAGTACTTC
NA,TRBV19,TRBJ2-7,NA,CASTAGTVPYEQYF,TGTGCCAGTACCGCGGGGACAGTACCCTACGAGCAGTACTTC
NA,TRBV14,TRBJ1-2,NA,CASSRNGLYGYTF,TGTGCCAGCAGCCGGAACGGCCTCTATGGCTACACCTTC
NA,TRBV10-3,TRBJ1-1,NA,CAISSQGGGTEAFF,TGTGCCATCAGTTCCCAGGGTGGGGGCACTGAAGCTTTCTTT
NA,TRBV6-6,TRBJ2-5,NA,CASSRGHQETQYF,TGTGCCAGCAGCCGGGGACACCAAGAGACCCAGTACTTC
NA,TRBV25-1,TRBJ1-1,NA,CASRQGGGPNTEAFF,TGTGCCAGCAGGCAGGGAGGGGGGCCGAACACTGAAGCTTTCTTT
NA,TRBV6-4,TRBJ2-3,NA,CASSDGTGADTQYF,TGTGCCAGCAGTGATGGGACCGGAGCAGATACGCAGTATTTT
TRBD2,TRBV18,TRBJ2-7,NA,CASSPPPSGSYEQYF,TGTGCCAGCTCACCACCGCCTAGCGGGTCCTACGAGCAGTACTTC
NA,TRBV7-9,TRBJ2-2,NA,CASRHYRGLNTGELFF,TGTGCCAGCAGGCACTACCGGGGACTGAACACCGGGGAGCTGTTTTTT
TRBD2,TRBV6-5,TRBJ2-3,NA,CASSLRGGQDTQYF,TGTGCCAGCAGCCTTCGGGGGGGCCAAGATACGCAGTATTTT
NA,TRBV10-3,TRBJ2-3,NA,CAISHDSPSTDTQYF,TGTGCCATCAGCCACGACAGCCCTAGCACAGATACGCAGTATTTT
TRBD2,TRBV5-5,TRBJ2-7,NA,CASSLFSGGASSSYEQYF,TGTGCCAGCAGCTTATTTAGCGGGGGGGCATCCAGCTCCTACGAGCAGTACTTC
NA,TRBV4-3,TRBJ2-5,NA,CASSQETDYRETQYF,TGCGCCAGCAGCCAAGAAACCGACTATCGGGAGACCCAGTACTTC
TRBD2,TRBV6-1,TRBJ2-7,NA,CASSTGTSGGYEQYF,TGTGCCAGCAGTACTGGGACTAGCGGGGGGTACGAGCAGTACTTC
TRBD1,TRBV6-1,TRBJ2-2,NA,CASSERIGVGGNTGELFF,TGTGCCAGCAGTGAAAGGATTGGGGTAGGGGGCAATACCGGGGAGCTGTTTTTT
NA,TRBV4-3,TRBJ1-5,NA,CASSQDFSTNQPQHF,TGCGCCAGCAGCCAAGATTTCAGTACCAATCAGCCCCAGCATTTT
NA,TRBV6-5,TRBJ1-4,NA,CASSYSGTRNEKLFF,TGTGCCAGCAGTTACTCCGGGACTCGGAATGAAAAACTGTTTTTT
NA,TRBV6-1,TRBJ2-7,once,CASLNEPRYEQYF,TGTGCCAGCCTTAACGAGCCCCGATACGAGCAGTACTTC
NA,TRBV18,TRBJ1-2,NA,CASSPLATEGGYTF,TGTGCCAGCTCACCACTCGCGACAGAAGGTGGCTACACCTTC
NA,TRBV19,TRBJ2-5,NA,CASSIRSKETQYF,TGTGCCAGTAGTATAAGGTCAAAAGAGACCCAGTACTTC
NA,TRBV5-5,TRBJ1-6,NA,CASSPEGNSPLHF,TGTGCCAGCAGCCCAGAAGGAAATTCACCCCTCCACTTT
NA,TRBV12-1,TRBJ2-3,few,CASSFACTDTQYF,TGTGCCAGCAGCTTTGCGTGCACAGATACGCAGTATTTT
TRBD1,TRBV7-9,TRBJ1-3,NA,CASSLGDRASGNTIYF,TGTGCCAGCAGCTTGGGGGACAGGGCCTCTGGAAACACCATATATTTT